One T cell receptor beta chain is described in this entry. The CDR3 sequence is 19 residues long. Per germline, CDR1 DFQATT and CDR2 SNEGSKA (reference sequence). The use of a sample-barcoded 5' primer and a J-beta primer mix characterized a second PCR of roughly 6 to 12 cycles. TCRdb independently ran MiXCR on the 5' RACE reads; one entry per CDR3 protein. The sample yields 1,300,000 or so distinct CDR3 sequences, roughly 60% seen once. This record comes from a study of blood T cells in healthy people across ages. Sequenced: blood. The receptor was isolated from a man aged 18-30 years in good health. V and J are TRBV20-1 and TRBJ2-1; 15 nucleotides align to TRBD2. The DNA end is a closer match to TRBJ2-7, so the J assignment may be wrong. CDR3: CSARDPGLAGGLSYNEQYF. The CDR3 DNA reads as TGCAGTGCTAGAGACCCGGGACTAGCGGGGGGACTCTCCTACAATGAGCAGTACTTC.